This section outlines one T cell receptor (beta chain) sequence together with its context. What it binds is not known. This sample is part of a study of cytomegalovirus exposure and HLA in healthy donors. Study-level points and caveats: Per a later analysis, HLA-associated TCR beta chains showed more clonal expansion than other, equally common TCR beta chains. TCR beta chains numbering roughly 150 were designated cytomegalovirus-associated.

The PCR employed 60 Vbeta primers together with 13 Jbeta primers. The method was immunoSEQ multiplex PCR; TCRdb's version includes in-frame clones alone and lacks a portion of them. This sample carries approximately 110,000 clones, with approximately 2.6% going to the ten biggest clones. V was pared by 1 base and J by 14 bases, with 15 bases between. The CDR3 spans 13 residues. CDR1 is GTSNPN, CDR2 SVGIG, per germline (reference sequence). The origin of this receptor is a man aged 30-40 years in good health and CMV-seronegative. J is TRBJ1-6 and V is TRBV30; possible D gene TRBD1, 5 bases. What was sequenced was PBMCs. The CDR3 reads CAWSGDRDSSLHF. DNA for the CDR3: TGTGCCTGGAGTGGGGACCGGGACTCTTCCCTCCACTTT.